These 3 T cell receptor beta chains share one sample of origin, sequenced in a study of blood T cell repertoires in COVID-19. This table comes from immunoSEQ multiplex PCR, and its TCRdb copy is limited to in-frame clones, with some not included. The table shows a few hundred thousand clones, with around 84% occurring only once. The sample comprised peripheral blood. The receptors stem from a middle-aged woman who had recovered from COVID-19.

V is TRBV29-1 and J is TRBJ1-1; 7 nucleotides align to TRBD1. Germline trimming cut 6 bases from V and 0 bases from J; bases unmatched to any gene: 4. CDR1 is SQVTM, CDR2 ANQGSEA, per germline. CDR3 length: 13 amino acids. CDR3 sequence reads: CSVQQGMNTEAFF. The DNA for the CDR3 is TGCAGCGTACAACAGGGGATGAACACTGAAGCTTTCTTT.

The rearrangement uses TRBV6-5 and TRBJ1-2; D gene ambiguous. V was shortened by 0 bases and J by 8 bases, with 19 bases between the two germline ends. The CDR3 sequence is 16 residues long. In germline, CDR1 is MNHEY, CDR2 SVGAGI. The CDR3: CASSYSLRPGVEGYTF. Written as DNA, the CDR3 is TGTGCCAGCAGTTACTCGCTTCGTCCGGGAGTTGAAGGCTACACCTTC.

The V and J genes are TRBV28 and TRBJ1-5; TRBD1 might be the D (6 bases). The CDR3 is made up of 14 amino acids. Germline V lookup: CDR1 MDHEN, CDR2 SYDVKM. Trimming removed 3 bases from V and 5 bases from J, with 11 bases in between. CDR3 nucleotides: TGTGCCAGCAGTTTCTGGGGGCGTGATCAGCCCCAGCATTTT. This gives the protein CASSFWGRDQPQHF.